Each of the 24 T cell receptor beta chains below was sequenced from the same sample in a study of blood T cell repertoires in COVID-19. Generated by immunoSEQ multiplex PCR, the TCRdb table keeps only in-frame clones and is missing some. The sample lists around 60,000 clones, around 80% seen once, with more than 15% in the top ten. Sequencing was carried out using peripheral blood. The receptors originated from a man aged 25-45 years with COVID-19, enrolled during active disease.

The chain employs TRBV28 and TRBJ2-2, with a tentative D call TRBD2 (6 bases). The CDR3 has 11 residues. Germline loops: CDR1 MDHEN, CDR2 SYDVKM. The V and J ends lost 7 bases and 12 bases respectively, with 12 bases between them. The CDR3 DNA sequence: TGTGCCAGCATGGGGGAGGAGAAGCTGTTTTTT. Translating it yields CASMGEEKLFF.

The V and J genes are TRBV6-6 and TRBJ1-1; D is perhaps TRBD1 (5 bases). V was trimmed by 4 bases and J by 3 bases, leaving 12 bases between them. Per the germline V gene, CDR1 is MNHNY and CDR2 is SVGAGI (reference sequence). The CDR3 loop spans 14 amino acids. The CDR3 DNA sequence: TGTGCCAGCAGTTTTAGGGGAGGGGACACTGAAGCTTTCTTT. As protein: CASSFRGGDTEAFF.

The V and J genes are TRBV7-9 and TRBJ2-3, with D unclear. Trimming took 5 bases from V and 0 from J, leaving 12 bases between them. The germline CDR1 and CDR2 sequences are SEHNR and FQNEAQ (reference sequence). This CDR3 is built from 15 residues. The CDR3 sequence is CASSRQASSTDTQYF. The CDR3 DNA sequence: TGTGCCAGCAGCCGGCAAGCGTCCAGCACAGATACGCAGTATTTT.

The chain has TRBV6-5 and TRBJ2-7; TRBD2 is a possible D gene (5 bases). Trimming took off 0 bases at V and 3 bases at J, with 12 bases between the two ends. CDR1 and CDR2 from the germline V gene are MNHEY and SVGAGI. This CDR3 comprises 15 residues. The CDR3 nucleotides are TGTGCCAGCAGTTACTCCGGGGAGTTGGGCTACGAGCAGTACTTC. It translates to CASSYSGELGYEQYF.

This sequence joins TRBV29-1 and TRBJ2-7, with D possibly TRBD1 on 6 matching bases. The CDR3 is 13 residues long. In germline, CDR1 is SQVTM, CDR2 ANQGSEA. Deletions cut 3 bases from V and 3 bases from J, with 12 bases between. CDR3 DNA sequence: TGCAGCGTTGAGCAGGGGAGACTCTACGAGCAGTACTTC. As protein: CSVEQGRLYEQYF.

This sequence joins TRBV4-1 and TRBJ1-2; TRBD1 matches 10 bases. With 3 bases clipped from V and 4 bases from J, the junction kept 2 bases outside the gene matches. Germline V gene sequence: CDR1 MGHRA, CDR2 YSYEKL. CDR3 length: 14 amino acids. The CDR3 loop reads CASSHRTGGYGYTF. The DNA for the CDR3 is TGCGCCAGCAGCCATAGGACAGGGGGCTATGGCTACACCTTC.

This chain links TRBV2 with TRBJ1-6; 7 positions match TRBD1. Germline V lookup: CDR1 SNHLY, CDR2 FYNNEI. The V segment lost 6 bases and the J segment 7 bases; nucleotides outside the gene matches: 6. This CDR3 is built from 14 residues. As DNA, the CDR3 is TGTGCCAGCAGCCGGGACAGCTCCAATTCACCCCTCCACTTT. It codes for CASSRDSSNSPLHF.

V usage is TRBV28 and J usage is TRBJ2-7, with D possibly matching TRBD2 (5 bases). Looked up from germline, CDR1 is MDHEN and CDR2 is SYDVKM. The CDR3 is 15 amino acids. V dropped 2 bases and J dropped 3 bases, with 14 bases sitting between them. The CDR3 DNA reads TGTGCCAGCAGTTTAAGGGCGGGCGGAGACTACGAGCAGTACTTC. It specifies CASSLRAGGDYEQYF.

This chain joins TRBV6-2 or TRBV6-3 and TRBJ2-4, with 7 bases that match TRBD2. The CDR3 sequence is 18 residues long. The germline V gene encodes CDR1 MNHEY and CDR2 SVGEGT. J gave up 0 bases and V 6 bases, and 14 bases lay outside the gene matches. The CDR3 sequence is CASSLGVSGGRAKNIQYF. The DNA for the CDR3 is TGTGCCAGCAGCCTAGGGGTGAGCGGCGGGAGAGCCAAAAACATTCAGTACTTC.

V and J are TRBV6-2 or TRBV6-3 and TRBJ2-2, with 9 nucleotides matching TRBD1. The CDR3 runs 15 residues. The J segment lost 4 bases and the V segment lost 6 bases, leaving 6 bases of the junction unmatched. Germline CDR1 and CDR2: MNHEY and SVGEGT. CDR3 protein: CASSLTGGATGELFF. The DNA for the CDR3 is TGTGCCAGCAGCTTGACAGGGGGTGCCACCGGGGAGCTGTTTTTT.

The DNA for the CDR3 is TGTGCCAGCTCACCACCGGCTAGCGGGTTCTTCACAGATACGCAGTATTTT. It codes for CASSPPASGFFTDTQYF. The chain couples TRBV18 to TRBJ2-3, with 8 bases that match TRBD2. Germline V gives CDR1 KGHSH, CDR2 LQKENI. The CDR3 totals 17 residues. Trimming cost V 0 bases and J 2 bases; bases outside gene matches: 7.

The rearrangement joins TRBV6-5 to TRBJ1-4; TRBD1 agrees at 9 bases. The CDR3 is 14 amino acids. After removal of 6 bases from V and 8 bases from J, the junction contained 7 bases not matched to a gene. Per the germline V gene, CDR1 is MNHEY and CDR2 is SVGAGI. The CDR3 nucleotides read TGTGCCAGCAGCTTGGACAGGGGAAGCGAAAAACTGTTTTTT. Its translation is CASSLDRGSEKLFF.

The rearrangement joins TRBV14 to TRBJ2-1, with 8 bases that match TRBD1. Germline assignment: CDR1 SGHDN and CDR2 FVKESK. With V trimmed by 2 bases and J by 6 bases, 9 bases remained unmatched. This CDR3 spans 16 amino acids. This CDR3 is CASSQLQGGMGNEQFF. CDR3 bases: TGTGCCAGCAGCCAATTACAGGGGGGTATGGGCAATGAGCAGTTCTTC.

Comments on this clone: This may be a read error, as it is one base from a much larger clone. Other DNA variants within this sample encode the same CDR3. The gene calls are TRBV28 and TRBJ1-1; 7 bases match TRBD1. Unmatched junction bases numbered 4, after V lost 5 bases and J lost 1 base. Per the germline V gene, CDR1 is MDHEN and CDR2 is SYDVKM. The CDR3 contains 14 residues. The CDR3 spells CASSLTGKNTEAFF. The CDR3, as DNA: TGTGCCAGCAGTCTGACAGGGAAGAACACTGAAGCTTTCTTT.

The rearrangement uses TRBV18 and TRBJ1-2; 8 bases fit TRBD1. Germline CDR1 reads KGHSH; CDR2 reads LQKENI. V lost 5 bases, J lost 3 bases, and 2 bases stayed unmatched. This CDR3 region has 13 residues. The CDR3 here is CASSSTGDYGYTF. DNA of the CDR3: TGTGCCAGCTCATCGACAGGGGACTATGGCTACACCTTC. Together with reference TRBV18 and TRBJ1-2, the CDR3 gives the full variable domain: NAGVMQNPRHLVRRRGQEARLRCSPMKGHSHVYWYRQLPEEGLKFMVYLQKENIIDESGMPKERFSAEFPKEGPSILRIQQVVRGDSAAYFCASSSTGDYGYTFGSGTRLTVV.

Worth noting for this clone: The junction departs from the called germline gene at one end, perhaps through a read error. The chain combines TRBV9 with TRBJ2-5; 10 bases are shared with TRBD1. CDR3 length: 15 amino acids. From germline, CDR1 is SGDLS and CDR2 YYNGEE. CDR3 region: CASSVGGTGAPGLNF. The CDR3 DNA reads TGTGCCAGCAGCGTAGGTGGGACAGGGGCCCCCGGTCTGAACTTC.

The chain carries TRBV24-1 and TRBJ2-5, with TRBD1 matching over 7 bases. CDR3 length: 15 residues. From germline, CDR1 is KGHDR and CDR2 SFDVKD. Trimming at V came to 3 bases and at J to 0 bases, leaving 3 bases not matched to a gene. Here the CDR3 DNA reads TGTGCCACCAGTGATAGGGGACAGTACCAAGAGACCCAGTACTTC. This gives the protein CATSDRGQYQETQYF.

The chain joins TRBV11-2 to TRBJ2-5, with TRBD1 matching 8 bases. The CDR3 is made up of 12 amino acids. Per germline, CDR1 SGHAT and CDR2 FQNNGV. Trimming at V came to 6 bases and at J to 3 bases, leaving 0 bases not matched to a gene. This CDR3 reads CASRTGEETQYF. DNA for the CDR3: TGTGCCAGCAGGACAGGGGAAGAGACCCAGTACTTC. The full variable domain, rest sourced from reference TRBV11-2 and TRBJ2-5, is EAGVAQSPRYKIIEKRQSVAFWCNPISGHATLYWYQQILGQGPKLLIQFQNNGVVDDSQLPKDRFSAERLKGVDSTLKIQPAKLEDSAVYLCASRTGEETQYFGPGTRLLVL.

This clone was recorded at least ten times. The chain joins TRBV5-1 to TRBJ2-3; 9 bases fit TRBD1. The trim removed 2 bases at V and 6 bases at J, leaving 13 bases unmatched. CDR3 size: 17 residues. Germline V lookup: CDR1 SGHRS, CDR2 YFSETQ. The chain's CDR3 is CASSFEFGDRVADTQYF. CDR3 bases: TGCGCCAGCAGCTTCGAGTTCGGGGACAGGGTTGCGGATACGCAGTATTTT.

This chain connects TRBV5-1 to TRBJ1-1; 9 bases are a match to TRBD1. The length of the CDR3 is 14 residues. Per the germline V gene, CDR1 is SGHRS and CDR2 is YFSETQ. V was clipped by 2 bases and J by 4 bases; unmatched bases: 3. The CDR3 bases are TGCGCCAGCAGCTTTCCGGACAGGGGCACTGAAGCTTTCTTT. Translation: CASSFPDRGTEAFF. Complete variable domain (other parts from reference TRBV5-1 and TRBJ1-1): KAGVTQTPRYLIKTRGQQVTLSCSPISGHRSVSWYQQTPGQGLQFLFEYFSETQRNKGNFPGRFSGRQFSNSRSEMNVSTLELGDSALYLCASSFPDRGTEAFFGQGTRLTVV.

V gene TRBV29-1 combines with J gene TRBJ1-3; a weak D match, TRBD1 (6 bases). The CDR3 is 14 residues long. The V gene's germline CDR1 is SQVTM and CDR2 ANQGSEA. V lost 4 bases and J lost 2, with 12 bases in between. This CDR3 is CSVGSWGPGNTIYF. The CDR3 DNA follows: TGCAGCGTTGGTTCTTGGGGGCCTGGAAACACCATATATTTT.

This chain uses TRBV3-1 (or the pseudogene TRBV3-2) with TRBJ2-5, with D possibly matching TRBD1 (7 bases). The V and J ends lost 2 bases and 2 bases respectively, with 15 bases between them. The CDR3 contains 16 residues. Per the germline V gene, CDR1 is LGHDT and CDR2 is YNNKEL (reference sequence). The CDR3 is CASSQSKGAGQETQYF. CDR3 DNA sequence: TGTGCCAGCAGCCAATCGAAGGGGGCGGGACAAGAGACCCAGTACTTC.

This rearrangement joins TRBV28 to TRBJ2-7; 10 nucleotides agree with TRBD1. CDR1 is MDHEN and CDR2 is SYDVKM in the germline V gene. V gave up 6 bases and J gave up 9 bases; unmatched junction bases: 5. The CDR3 is 12 residues long. CDR3 nucleotides: TGTGCCAGCAGCCCAGGACAGGGGGGGCAGTACTTC. It encodes CASSPGQGGQYF.

The rearrangement links TRBV4-2 to TRBJ2-7; the D gene is possibly TRBD2 (6 bases). This CDR3 is built from 22 residues. The germline gives CDR1 LGHNA, CDR2 YNFKEQ. Trimming shortened V by 4 bases and J by 2 bases, and 36 bases separated the two germline ends. As DNA, the CDR3 is TGTGCCAGCAGCCCCTGGGGAGGCACTCCGGGGCAGAGGAGGCATTCGGCCTACGAGCAGTACTTC. It specifies CASSPWGGTPGQRRHSAYEQYF.